These 31 T cell receptor beta chains were all obtained from the same sample, sequenced in a study of T cell changes during pregnancy in multiple sclerosis. Libraries were prepared by immunoSEQ multiplex PCR; TCRdb keeps only in-frame clonotypes and omits some of them. The sample holds tens of thousands of clones, about 96% seen once. The sequenced sample was CD8+ T cells from peripheral blood mononuclear cells, obtained after pregnancy. The receptors were gathered from a female donor with multiple sclerosis, enrolled in a pregnancy study.

V usage is TRBV7-6 and J usage is TRBJ1-1; TRBD1 matches 9 bases. V gave up 4 bases and J gave up 3 bases; unmatched junction bases: 18. CDR3 length: 19 amino acids. CDR1 and CDR2 (germline): SGHVS, FNYEAQ. The CDR3 DNA follows: TGTGCCAGCAGCTCTCACCAGGGACAGGGCCTCCGGGGAGACACTGAAGCTTTCTTT. This sequence encodes CASSSHQGQGLRGDTEAFF.

The CDR3 protein is CASSLGLALPYEQYF. CDR3 in DNA: TGTGCCAGCAGCTTGGGTCTAGCGCTTCCCTACGAGCAGTACTTC. This chain links TRBV5-6 with TRBJ2-7; D is possibly TRBD2 (6 bases). CDR3 length equals 15 residues. Germline loops: CDR1 SGHDT, CDR2 YYEEEE. The V gene lost 0 bases and the J gene lost 2 bases, with 12 bases spanning the gap.

The chain links TRBV28 to TRBJ1-2, with D possibly TRBD1 on 6 matching bases. The ends were cut back, 2 bases at V and 8 bases at J, with 18 bases in the middle. The CDR3 has 15 residues. Germline V gene data show CDR1 as MDHEN and CDR2 as SYDVKM. The CDR3 DNA reads as TGTGCCAGCAGTTTAAGTGCACTAGGGGGTGACGGCTACACCTTC. Amino acid sequence: CASSLSALGGDGYTF.

The chain is built from TRBV28 and TRBJ2-1; 7 bases are shared with TRBD1. Unmatched junction bases numbered 11, after V lost 5 bases and J lost 4 bases. Germline CDR1 MDHEN, CDR2 SYDVKM. This CDR3 is 16 amino acids long. The CDR3 DNA follows: TGTGCCAGCAGTATCGACAGGGAAATCACTTACAATGAGCAGTTCTTC. As protein: CASSIDREITYNEQFF. The full variable domain, completed using reference TRBV28 and TRBJ2-1, is DVKVTQSSRYLVKRTGEKVFLECVQDMDHENMFWYRQDPGLGLRLIYFSYDVKMKEKGDIPEGYSVSREKKERFSLILESASTNQTSMYLCASSIDREITYNEQFFGPGTRLTVL.

The rearrangement links TRBV30 to TRBJ2-1; TRBD2 aligns across 10 bases. The CDR3 loop spans 15 amino acids. The germline V gene encodes CDR1 GTSNPN and CDR2 SVGIG (reference sequence). Trimming took 0 bases from V and 8 from J; bases not matched to a gene: 7. DNA for the CDR3: TGTGCCTGGAGTGTACGTACTAGCGGGAATGATGAGCAGTTCTTC. Translating gives CAWSVRTSGNDEQFF.

The rearrangement uses TRBV27 and TRBJ2-1, with 10 bases fitting TRBD2. CDR1 is MNHEY, CDR2 SMNVEV, per germline (reference sequence). CDR3 size: 16 residues. The trim removed 0 bases at V and 10 bases at J, leaving 9 bases unmatched. Written as DNA, the CDR3 is TGTGCCAGCAGTTTATCCAGCGGGAGGGCCGCGGGGGAGCAGTTCTTC. Translating it yields CASSLSSGRAAGEQFF.

This rearrangement joins TRBV15 to TRBJ2-1; 8 nucleotides match TRBD2. The CDR3 consists of 17 residues. Germline loops: CDR1 LNHNV, CDR2 YYDKDF (reference sequence). Trimming cost V 5 bases and J 8 bases; bases outside gene matches: 17. DNA of the CDR3: TGTGCCACCAGCGCCCAACTAAGCCTAGCGGGTTCCGATGAGCAGTTCTTC. Translating it yields CATSAQLSLAGSDEQFF.

The genes are TRBV7-9 and TRBJ2-7; weak D call: TRBD2 (6 bases). Trimming removed 2 bases from V and 4 bases from J, with 12 bases in between. The CDR3 sequence is 14 residues long. Looked up from germline, CDR1 is SEHNR and CDR2 is FQNEAQ (reference sequence). The CDR3 loop is CASSLSAGRYEQYF. In DNA form, the CDR3 reads TGTGCCAGCAGCTTATCGGCCGGGAGATACGAGCAGTACTTC.

The chain links TRBV19 to TRBJ2-7; D perhaps matches TRBD1 (6 bases). CDR3 length: 13 residues. CDR1 LNHDA and CDR2 SQIVND come from the germline V gene (reference sequence). Trimming stripped 4 bases from V and 5 bases from J, with 12 bases between. The CDR3 protein is CASSTQGLHEQYF. CDR3 in DNA: TGTGCCAGTAGTACTCAGGGGTTACACGAGCAGTACTTC.

For this clone: Mismatch with germline at one junction end may stem from a read error. The chain links TRBV6-5 to TRBJ2-7, with TRBD1 matching 7 bases. Germline loops: CDR1 MNHEY, CDR2 SVGAGI. This CDR3 has 15 residues. The CDR3 reads CASSDSGGWSYEQYF. CDR3 sequence (DNA): TGTGCCAGCAGTGACTCAGGGGGATGGTCCTACGAGCAGTACTTC.

This clone was detected once. For the CDR3, the DNA is TGTGCCAGTAGTATTACAGGGGTCTCCTACGAGCAGTACTTC. This gives the protein CASSITGVSYEQYF. This chain joins TRBV19 and TRBJ2-7; 7 nucleotides match TRBD1. The V and J ends lost 3 bases and 0 bases, in that order; junction bases with no gene match: 2. The CDR3 runs 14 residues. Germline loops: CDR1 LNHDA, CDR2 SQIVND (reference sequence). The entire variable domain, with the rest obtained from reference TRBV19 and TRBJ2-7, is as follows: DGGITQSPKYLFRKEGQNVTLSCEQNLNHDAMYWYRQDPGQGLRLIYYSQIVNDFQKGDIAEGYSVSREKKESFPLTVTSAQKNPTAFYLCASSITGVSYEQYFGPGTRLTVT.

The V call is TRBV4-2, the J call TRBJ2-5, with unresolved D. The CDR3 covers 14 residues. Germline V CDR1 and CDR2: LGHNA, YNFKEQ. The V gene lost 4 bases and the J gene lost 4 bases, with 13 bases spanning the gap. DNA for the CDR3: TGTGCCAGCAGCCCCTCGGCTAGAGGAGAGACCCAGTACTTC. This translates into CASSPSARGETQYF.

This clone has only one observation. V is TRBV28 and J is TRBJ1-5, with TRBD1 as a possible D gene (5 bases). The CDR3 has 16 residues. From germline, CDR1 is MDHEN and CDR2 SYDVKM. Deletions cut 3 bases from V and 3 bases from J, with 15 bases between. The CDR3 protein is CASSFFTGGFNQPQHF. The CDR3 bases are TGTGCCAGCAGTTTCTTTACGGGGGGGTTCAATCAGCCCCAGCATTTT.

V and J are TRBV4-2 and TRBJ2-1; 9 bases are shared with TRBD1. The trim removed 8 bases at V and 8 bases at J, leaving 10 bases unmatched. This CDR3 region has 14 residues. CDR1 is LGHNA, CDR2 YNFKEQ, per germline. The CDR3 region has the DNA TGTGCCAGCTCATCCGGGACAGGGAACGATGAGCAGTTCTTC. Translated, it gives CASSSGTGNDEQFF.

The chain has TRBV5-4 and TRBJ2-7; no reliable D call. There are 14 residues in the CDR3. V shed 1 base and J shed 4 bases, with 12 bases lying between them. Germline V lookup: CDR1 SGHNT, CDR2 YYREEE (reference sequence). This CDR3 reads CASSLRGDRYEQYF. CDR3 bases: TGTGCCAGCAGCTTGAGAGGTGATAGGTACGAGCAGTACTTC.

CDR3 region: CASSSTGISADGYTF. The CDR3 nucleotides are TGTGCCAGCAGCTCAACGGGGATCTCTGCTGATGGCTACACCTTC. The chain employs TRBV11-2 and TRBJ1-2, with D unclear. Per the germline V gene, CDR1 is SGHAT and CDR2 is FQNNGV. V gave up 4 bases and J gave up 6 bases, with 18 bases separating them. This CDR3 has 15 amino acids.

This chain joins TRBV5-6 and TRBJ2-1, with 8 bases identical to TRBD1. The CDR3 length is 15 residues. With V trimmed by 3 bases and J by 3 bases, 5 bases remained unmatched. Germline lookup yields CDR1 SGHDT and CDR2 YYEEEE. CDR3 coding DNA: TGTGCCAGCAGCTGGACAGGGATAGTCTACAATGAGCAGTTCTTC. It yields the protein CASSWTGIVYNEQFF.

V usage is TRBV28 and J usage is TRBJ2-7, with 8 bases fitting TRBD2. The CDR3 loop spans 15 amino acids. The V segment lost 5 bases and the J segment 3 bases; nucleotides outside the gene matches: 9. Germline V gives CDR1 MDHEN, CDR2 SYDVKM. The DNA for the CDR3 is TGTGCCAGCAGTCCGGGACTAGAGGTTGTCTACGAGCAGTACTTC. Protein: CASSPGLEVVYEQYF.

The J gene is TRBJ1-1, the V gene TRBV18, with D perhaps matching TRBD1 (5 bases). This CDR3 region has 19 residues. The germline V and J ends were trimmed by 3 bases and 4 bases, with 27 bases remaining between them. Per the germline V gene, CDR1 is KGHSH and CDR2 is LQKENI. CDR3 in amino acids: CASSPTLAGTHPGITEAFF. Here the CDR3 DNA reads TGTGCCAGCTCACCCACCCTAGCGGGGACCCACCCAGGGATCACTGAAGCTTTCTTT.

This rearrangement joins TRBV5-4 to TRBJ2-1; 9 nucleotides line up with TRBD2. This CDR3 comprises 16 residues. V dropped 4 bases and J dropped 8; count of bases not matched to a gene: 13. CDR1 and CDR2 (germline): SGHNT, YYREEE (reference sequence). CDR3 sequence: CASSRWIAGATDEQFF. The CDR3 DNA reads as TGTGCCAGCAGCCGTTGGATAGCGGGAGCAACGGATGAGCAGTTCTTC.

The DNA for the CDR3 is TGTGCCAGCAGCTTCCCCTCTGAAAAACTGTTTTTT. It yields the protein CASSFPSEKLFF. V is TRBV7-8 and J is TRBJ1-4; D not resolved. The CDR3 has 12 amino acids. V gave up 3 bases and J gave up 7 bases, with 6 bases separating them. CDR1 is SGHVS and CDR2 is FQNEAQ in the germline V gene.

The J gene is TRBJ2-2, the V gene TRBV7-9, with 8 bases lining up with TRBD1. V shed 4 bases and J 7 bases; nucleotides not matched to a gene: 11. CDR1 is SEHNR, CDR2 FQNEAQ, per germline (reference sequence). CDR3 length: 16 amino acids. In DNA, the CDR3 is TGTGCCAGCAGCTCCCCCGCGACAGGGGCAAACGGGGAGCTGTTTTTT. Translated, it gives CASSSPATGANGELFF.

The V and J genes are TRBV27 and TRBJ2-1; tentative D call: TRBD2 (6 bases). V lost 3 bases, J lost 9 bases, and 18 bases lay in between. Germline loops: CDR1 MNHEY, CDR2 SMNVEV (reference sequence). The CDR3 extends over 15 amino acids. The CDR3 DNA follows: TGTGCCAGCAGTTTGACTCGCGGGAATCCACCTGAGCAGTTCTTC. Protein: CASSLTRGNPPEQFF.

The table lists this clone with a count of one. The gene calls are TRBV7-9 and TRBJ2-7; D gene ambiguous. The germline V gene encodes CDR1 SEHNR and CDR2 FQNEAQ (reference sequence). The CDR3 length is 12 residues. V dropped 1 base and J dropped 3 bases, with 4 bases sitting between them. The DNA of the CDR3 is TGTGCCAGCAGCTTAGAATACTACGAGCAGTACTTC. Its translation: CASSLEYYEQYF. The whole variable domain, remainder taken from reference TRBV7-9 and TRBJ2-7, is DTGVSQNPRHKITKRGQNVTFRCDPISEHNRLYWYRQTLGQGPEFLTYFQNEAQLEKSRLLSDRFSAERPKGSFSTLEIQRTEQGDSAMYLCASSLEYYEQYFGPGTRLTVT.

The chain is built from TRBV28 and TRBJ2-1; the match to TRBD2 covers 14 bases. Trimming at V came to 3 bases and at J to 8 bases, leaving 3 bases not matched to a gene. The CDR3 sequence is 15 residues long. Germline V CDR1 and CDR2: MDHEN, SYDVKM. The CDR3 nucleotides read TGTGCCAGCAGTTTCCGACTAGCGGGAGGGGATGAGCAGTTCTTC. Translating gives CASSFRLAGGDEQFF. Together with reference TRBV28 and TRBJ2-1, the CDR3 gives the full variable domain: DVKVTQSSRYLVKRTGEKVFLECVQDMDHENMFWYRQDPGLGLRLIYFSYDVKMKEKGDIPEGYSVSREKKERFSLILESASTNQTSMYLCASSFRLAGGDEQFFGPGTRLTVL.

This chain joins TRBV12-2 and TRBJ2-3; the listed D gene, TRBD2, was not tested against the DNA. TRBV12-2 counts as a pseudogene. CDR3 length: 22 amino acids. Here the CDR3 reads CASRLRAGSRERPPGPTDTQYF. The CDR3, as DNA: TGTGCAAGTCGCTTACGAGCGGGGTCGCGGGAGAGACCCCCGGGGCCCACAGATACGCAGTATTTT.

This clone showed up just once. This chain joins TRBV27 and TRBJ2-2; D is uncertain. Germline-derived CDR1 and CDR2 are MNHEY and SMNVEV (reference sequence). With 5 bases removed from V and 6 bases from J, the gap between germline ends came to 7 bases. The CDR3 length is 12 residues. The CDR3 loop reads CASSVLAGELFF. CDR3 sequence (DNA): TGTGCCAGCAGTGTCCTAGCCGGGGAGCTGTTTTTT.

The chain combines TRBV7-9 with TRBJ1-3; TRBD1 agrees at 8 bases. This CDR3 spans 18 amino acids. Germline-derived CDR1 and CDR2 are SEHNR and FQNEAQ (reference sequence). Losses at the gene ends were 1 base for V and 2 bases for J; bases not matched to a gene: 10. The CDR3: CASSLVGQGIFAGNTIYF. The CDR3, as DNA: TGTGCCAGCAGCTTAGTTGGACAGGGAATCTTCGCTGGAAACACCATATATTTT.

The chain joins TRBV2 to TRBJ2-3; 10 nucleotides align to TRBD2. The V and J ends lost 7 bases and 0 bases, in that order; junction bases with no gene match: 4. CDR3 size: 15 residues. Germline V gene data show CDR1 as SNHLY and CDR2 as FYNNEI. The CDR3 loop reads CASKGLAASTDTQYF. The DNA of the CDR3 is TGTGCCAGCAAAGGACTAGCGGCTAGCACAGATACGCAGTATTTT.

The V gene is TRBV9, the J gene TRBJ2-7; D is unclear. Germline assignment: CDR1 SGDLS and CDR2 YYNGEE. V was pared by 2 bases and J by 0 bases, with 6 bases between. This CDR3 comprises 13 residues. This chain's CDR3 is CASSVGISYEQYF. The DNA of the CDR3 is TGTGCCAGCAGCGTCGGTATCTCCTACGAGCAGTACTTC.

The chain couples TRBV27 to TRBJ2-7; TRBD1 agrees at 7 bases. Per germline, CDR1 MNHEY and CDR2 SMNVEV (reference sequence). The CDR3 totals 14 residues. V lost 5 bases, J lost 3 bases, and 7 bases stayed unmatched. CDR3 protein: CASSRDRSYYEQYF. The CDR3 nucleotides read TGTGCCAGCAGTAGGGACAGAAGTTACTACGAGCAGTACTTC.